The source of this T cell receptor beta chain is a study of blood T cells in healthy people across ages. A word on this clonotype: What it binds is unknown.

Samples had at least 6.5 million PBMCs isolated from them. Study-level points and caveats: Diversity of TCR beta per million T cells declined in a roughly linear way with age.

Together with a sample-barcoded 5' primer, a J-beta primer mix was included in a second PCR lasting roughly 7 to 11 cycles. Tagging of each cDNA molecule was performed by a template-switch adaptor with 12 random nucleotides. One entry per CDR3 protein, called by TCRdb with MiXCR from the 5' RACE reads. The sample carries around 650,000 distinct CDR3 sequences, 40% to 45% recorded once. The sample taken for sequencing was blood. The sequence was obtained from an elderly man in good health.

In DNA form, the CDR3 reads TGCAGTGCTAGACCCCGGGACTGGCTCACAGATACGCAGTATTTT. It yields the protein CSARPRDWLTDTQYF. The V and J genes are TRBV20-1 and TRBJ2-3; a weak D match, TRBD2 (6 bases). This CDR3 spans 15 amino acids. V gave up 2 bases and J gave up 2 bases, with 14 bases separating them. CDR1 and CDR2 (germline): DFQATT, SNEGSKA (reference sequence).